The next 27 T cell receptor beta chains were all read from a single sample in a study of shared clonotypes between healthy human individuals. Clones were sequenced by immunoSEQ multiplex PCR, and TCRdb holds only the in-frame ones, with some missing. This sample yields some 2,500,000 clones, of which 92% are seen a single time; approximately 0.41% belongs to the top ten. The sequencing sample was made of naive CD4+ T cells from PBMCs. This sample's subset: CD45RA+ positively selected. These receptors all come from a man younger than 35 in good health. Some clones in this sample may be carry-over from other donors' samples.

CDR3 sequence: CASSVGLAGDGAKNIQYF. The CDR3 DNA reads as TGTGCCAGCAGCGTAGGACTAGCGGGAGATGGGGCCAAAAACATTCAGTACTTC. The chain joins TRBV9 to TRBJ2-4; the match to TRBD2 covers 12 bases. Germline V gene sequence: CDR1 SGDLS, CDR2 YYNGEE. The CDR3 extends over 18 amino acids. With V trimmed by 0 bases and J by 1 base, 5 bases remained unmatched.

This sequence joins TRBV5-1 and TRBJ2-5; 13 positions match TRBD2. This CDR3 is 15 amino acids long. After removal of 4 bases from V and 4 bases from J, the junction contained 4 bases not matched to a gene. Looked up from germline, CDR1 is SGHRS and CDR2 is YFSETQ. The CDR3 nucleotides are TGCGCCAGCAGCCGGACTAGCGGGAGCACAGAGACCCAGTACTTC. Its protein product is CASSRTSGSTETQYF.

This chain uses TRBV28 with TRBJ2-7; D unclear. V lost 3 bases and J 3 bases, leaving 15 bases between the germline ends. This CDR3 comprises 15 residues. Looked up from germline, CDR1 is MDHEN and CDR2 is SYDVKM. CDR3: CASSFSGGADYEQYF. The CDR3 DNA sequence: TGTGCCAGCAGTTTCTCTGGTGGAGCTGACTACGAGCAGTACTTC.

The chain links TRBV7-8 to TRBJ2-6; TRBD1 matches 9 bases. The CDR3 has 17 residues. The junction had 7 bases not matched to a gene; V was cut back by 4 bases and J by 3 bases. CDR1 and CDR2 (germline): SGHVS, FQNEAQ. Written as DNA, the CDR3 is TGTGCCAGCAGCTCCCACAGGGGGCAGGGTGGGGCCAACGTCCTGACTTTC. It translates to CASSSHRGQGGANVLTF.

The chain employs TRBV5-6 and TRBJ1-3; D perhaps matches TRBD1 (6 bases). The germline V gene has CDR1 SGHDT and CDR2 YYEEEE. The CDR3 spans 14 residues. The V end lost 3 bases, the J end lost 3 bases, and 10 bases lay between the germline ends. CDR3 sequence: CASSYRVLGNTIYF. The CDR3, as DNA: TGTGCCAGCAGCTACAGGGTTCTTGGAAACACCATATATTTT.

This sequence joins TRBV4-3 and TRBJ2-3; D not resolved. Germline-derived CDR1 and CDR2 are LGHNA and YSLEER. The CDR3 runs 16 residues. V was shortened by 1 base and J by 2 bases, with 13 bases between the two germline ends. CDR3 in DNA: TGCGCCAGCAGCCAAGTTCTAGGAACCTCCACAGATACGCAGTATTTT. This sequence encodes CASSQVLGTSTDTQYF.

This chain links TRBV25-1 with TRBJ1-2; maybe TRBD1 (6 bases). The germline V and J ends were trimmed by 0 bases and 2 bases, with 7 bases remaining between them. The germline V gene encodes CDR1 MGHDK and CDR2 SYGVNS. The CDR3 length is 14 residues. In DNA, the CDR3 is TGTGCCAGCAGTGAATATGGGACAAACTATGGCTACACCTTC. Translated: CASSEYGTNYGYTF.

This chain joins TRBV4-1 and TRBJ1-1; D might be TRBD1 (5 bases). Looked up from germline, CDR1 is MGHRA and CDR2 is YSYEKL. V gave up 4 bases and J gave up 0 bases, with 15 bases separating them. This CDR3 comprises 16 residues. CDR3 in amino acids: CASSPTDISMNTEAFF. CDR3 DNA: TGCGCCAGCAGCCCTACGGACATTAGCATGAACACTGAAGCTTTCTTT.

As for this clone: Other DNA sequences in this sample translate to the same CDR3. The V gene is TRBV7-3, the J gene TRBJ2-2; a weak D match, TRBD1 (5 bases). The germline CDR1 and CDR2 sequences are SGHTA and FQGTGA. Trimming pared 6 bases from V and 0 bases from J, leaving 8 bases between. This CDR3 contains 14 residues. The CDR3 region is CASSRQPNTGELFF. In nucleotides, the CDR3 is TGTGCCAGCAGTCGACAGCCGAACACCGGGGAGCTGTTTTTT.

Note on this clone: Relative to the germline gene, one junction end is altered; a read error may explain this. The chain recombines TRBV5-1 with TRBJ2-7; a possible D gene is TRBD1 (5 bases). From germline, CDR1 is SGHRS and CDR2 YFSETQ. The CDR3 runs 13 residues. CDR3 sequence reads: CASSFTGSHEQCF. The CDR3 DNA reads TGCGCCAGCAGCTTTACAGGATCCCACGAGCAGTGCTTC.

The J gene is TRBJ2-7, the V gene TRBV18; TRBD2 aligns across 7 bases. The CDR3 totals 17 residues. Trimming removed 6 bases from V and 5 bases from J; junction bases left unmatched: 19. Germline V gives CDR1 KGHSH, CDR2 LQKENI. Written as DNA, the CDR3 is TGTGCCAGCTCCCTAAAGGGGACTTACGGGGGGAGTCACGAGCAGTACTTC. Translating it yields CASSLKGTYGGSHEQYF.

This rearrangement joins TRBV18 to TRBJ2-7; D is possibly TRBD1 (5 bases). CDR1 is KGHSH, CDR2 LQKENI, per germline. Trimming took 3 bases from V and 4 from J, leaving 13 bases between them. This CDR3 contains 14 residues. The CDR3 DNA is TGTGCCAGCTCACCCCGGCCAGGGCTATACGAGCAGTACTTC. It specifies CASSPRPGLYEQYF.

CDR3 in DNA: TGTGCCAGCAGCTCGACTATCTACAATGAGCAGTTCTTC. The encoded protein is CASSSTIYNEQFF. This chain joins TRBV7-3 and TRBJ2-1, with D tentatively TRBD2 (5 bases). Trimming cost V 4 bases and J 3 bases, with 7 bases left between them. The germline gives CDR1 SGHTA, CDR2 FQGTGA. The CDR3 runs to 13 residues.

The chain is built from TRBV7-2 and TRBJ2-3; tentatively, D is TRBD2 (6 bases). Germline V gene data show CDR1 as SGHTA and CDR2 as FQGNSA. This CDR3 is built from 15 residues. With 8 bases removed from V and 5 bases from J, the gap between germline ends came to 20 bases. CDR3 bases: TGTGCCAGCGGGGGTAGCGGAAATGGCGTAGATACGCAGTATTTT. Translated: CASGGSGNGVDTQYF.

This rearrangement joins TRBV5-4 to TRBJ2-7; maybe TRBD2 (6 bases). The ends were cut back, 4 bases at V and 3 bases at J, with 17 bases in the middle. The CDR3 covers 15 residues. Germline CDR1 is SGHNT and CDR2 is YYREEE (reference sequence). This chain's CDR3 is CASSPDPWGDYEQYF. CDR3 coding DNA: TGTGCCAGCAGCCCAGACCCCTGGGGGGACTACGAGCAGTACTTC. Using reference TRBV5-4 and TRBJ2-7 for the parts outside the CDR3, the full variable domain is ETGVTQSPTHLIKTRGQQVTLRCSSQSGHNTVSWYQQALGQGPQFIFQYYREEENGRGNFPPRFSGLQFPNYSSELNVNALELDDSALYLCASSPDPWGDYEQYFGPGTRLTVT.

The chain is built from TRBV20-1 and TRBJ2-1; D is unclear. V was pared by 1 base and J by 10 bases, with 8 bases between. CDR1 is DFQATT and CDR2 is SNEGSKA in the germline V gene (reference sequence). There are 11 residues in the CDR3. CDR3 nucleotides: TGCAGTGCTAGAGGACAAATGGAGCAGTTCTTC. It codes for CSARGQMEQFF.

The chain uses TRBV7-2 and TRBJ2-7; D might be TRBD2 (5 bases). The V end was cut by 2 bases, the J end by 1 base, with 9 bases between. CDR3 length equals 14 residues. Germline CDR1 and CDR2: SGHTA and FQGNSA. The CDR3 spells CASSLRGKSYEQYF. The CDR3 bases are TGTGCCAGCAGCTTACGAGGGAAATCCTACGAGCAGTACTTC.

The chain has TRBV19 and TRBJ2-7, with 8 bases identical to TRBD1. The V and J ends lost 6 bases and 0 bases, in that order; junction bases with no gene match: 1. CDR1 LNHDA and CDR2 SQIVND come from the germline V gene (reference sequence). The CDR3 has 13 amino acids. CDR3: CASRGQDSYEQYF. CDR3 nucleotides: TGTGCCAGTAGGGGACAGGACTCCTACGAGCAGTACTTC. The full variable domain, with the rest looked up from reference TRBV19 and TRBJ2-7, is DGGITQSPKYLFRKEGQNVTLSCEQNLNHDAMYWYRQDPGQGLRLIYYSQIVNDFQKGDIAEGYSVSREKKESFPLTVTSAQKNPTAFYLCASRGQDSYEQYFGPGTRLTVT.

The V and J genes are TRBV27 and TRBJ2-4; maybe TRBD1 (6 bases). V was cut by 5 bases and J by 0 bases, with 14 bases left in between. This CDR3 spans 16 amino acids. Per the germline V gene, CDR1 is MNHEY and CDR2 is SMNVEV (reference sequence). The CDR3 loop is CASSPGQLLAKNIQYF. CDR3 nucleotides: TGTGCCAGCAGTCCCGGACAGTTACTAGCCAAAAACATTCAGTACTTC.

This chain links TRBV6-1 with TRBJ2-7; no definite D call. The V end was cut by 2 bases, the J end by 0 bases, with 5 bases between. Germline lookup yields CDR1 MNHNS and CDR2 SASEGT. The CDR3 is 13 residues long. The CDR3 coding sequence is TGTGCCAGCAGTGAAACAGCCTCCTACGAGCAGTACTTC. Protein sequence: CASSETASYEQYF.

V and J are TRBV7-9 and TRBJ2-1, with 7 bases lining up with TRBD2. The CDR3 runs to 17 residues. V shed 3 bases and J 4 bases; nucleotides not matched to a gene: 12. Germline loops: CDR1 SEHNR, CDR2 FQNEAQ (reference sequence). Here the CDR3 reads CASSLSGGGTAYNEQFF. The DNA for the CDR3 is TGTGCCAGCAGCTTGAGTGGGGGAGGGACGGCATACAATGAGCAGTTCTTC.

The chain recombines TRBV29-1 with TRBJ2-7, with unresolved D. This CDR3 region has 11 residues. V lost 6 bases and J lost 3, with 9 bases in between. Germline assignment: CDR1 SQVTM and CDR2 ANQGSEA. CDR3 coding DNA: TGCAGCGTGGTAGACGTCTACGAGCAGTACTTC. Translated, it gives CSVVDVYEQYF.

The chain carries TRBV6-1 and TRBJ2-1, with 12 bases matching TRBD1. Trimming cost V 6 bases and J 8 bases; bases outside gene matches: 11. The CDR3 covers 16 residues. Germline V gene lookup returns CDR1 MNHNS and CDR2 SASEGT. The CDR3 sequence: CASREIPGQGADEQFF. In DNA form, the CDR3 reads TGTGCCAGCAGAGAAATACCGGGACAGGGGGCCGATGAGCAGTTCTTC.

The J gene is TRBJ2-7, the V gene TRBV7-2; D perhaps matches TRBD2 (5 bases). Deletions cut 5 bases from V and 3 bases from J, with 17 bases between. Germline lookup yields CDR1 SGHTA and CDR2 FQGNSA. The CDR3 covers 15 residues. For the CDR3, the DNA is TGTGCCAGCAGCCGAACTAGTAGGTTTAGCTACGAGCAGTACTTC. It yields the protein CASSRTSRFSYEQYF.

This rearrangement joins TRBV9 to TRBJ1-4, with D unresolved. V was clipped by 4 bases and J by 8 bases, with 15 bases between them. Germline V CDR1 and CDR2: SGDLS, YYNGEE. The CDR3 is 14 amino acids. CDR3 coding DNA: TGTGCCAGCAGCAGAGCCGGGAACACCGAAAAACTGTTTTTT. Translating gives CASSRAGNTEKLFF.

V is TRBV9 and J is TRBJ1-2; TRBD1 matches 9 bases. Looked up from germline, CDR1 is SGDLS and CDR2 is YYNGEE. Germline trimming cut 3 bases from V and 4 bases from J; bases unmatched to any gene: 10. The CDR3 runs to 16 residues. Here the CDR3 DNA reads TGTGCCAGCAGCGCTGGAGCCGGGACAGGGACCTATGGCTACACCTTC. It yields the protein CASSAGAGTGTYGYTF.

On this clone: The sample holds other DNA sequences that translate to the same CDR3. The rearrangement links TRBV6-1 to TRBJ2-7, with D uncertain. This CDR3 is built from 12 residues. V lost 1 base to trimming and J lost 4 bases, with 5 bases between them. CDR1 and CDR2 from the germline V gene are MNHNS and SASEGT. The CDR3 sequence is CASSEGRYEQYF. The CDR3 nucleotides are TGTGCCAGCAGTGAAGGACGTTACGAGCAGTACTTC.